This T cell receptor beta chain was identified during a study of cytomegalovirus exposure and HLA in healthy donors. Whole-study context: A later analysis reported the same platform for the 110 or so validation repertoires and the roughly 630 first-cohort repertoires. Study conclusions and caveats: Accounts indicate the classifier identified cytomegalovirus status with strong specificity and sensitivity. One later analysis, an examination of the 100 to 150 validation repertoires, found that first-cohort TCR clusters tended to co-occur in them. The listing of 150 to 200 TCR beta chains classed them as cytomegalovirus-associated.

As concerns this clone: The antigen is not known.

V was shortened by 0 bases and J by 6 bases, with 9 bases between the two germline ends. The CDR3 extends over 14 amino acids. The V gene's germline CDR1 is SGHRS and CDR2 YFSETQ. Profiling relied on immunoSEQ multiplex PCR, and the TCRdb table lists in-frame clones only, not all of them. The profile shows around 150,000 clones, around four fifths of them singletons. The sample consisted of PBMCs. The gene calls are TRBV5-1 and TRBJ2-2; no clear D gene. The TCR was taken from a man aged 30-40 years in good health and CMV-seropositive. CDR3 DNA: TGCGCCAGCAGCTTGGAAGATGGAGCCGGGGAGCTGTTTTTT. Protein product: CASSLEDGAGELFF.